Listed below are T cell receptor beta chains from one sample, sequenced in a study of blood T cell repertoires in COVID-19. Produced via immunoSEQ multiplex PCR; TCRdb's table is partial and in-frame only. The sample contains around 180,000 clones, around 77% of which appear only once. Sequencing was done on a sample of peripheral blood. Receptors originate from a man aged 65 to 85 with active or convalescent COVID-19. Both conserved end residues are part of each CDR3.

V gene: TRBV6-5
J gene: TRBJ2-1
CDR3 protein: CASSYSYSYHNEQFF

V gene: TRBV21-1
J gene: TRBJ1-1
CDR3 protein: CASSADVGGTEAFF

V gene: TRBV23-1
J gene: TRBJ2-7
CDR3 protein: CASSHLVHRRRDSYEQYF

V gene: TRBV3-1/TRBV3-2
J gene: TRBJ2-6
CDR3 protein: CASSQGQWDRRDSGANVLTF

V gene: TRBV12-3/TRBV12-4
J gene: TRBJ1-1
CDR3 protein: CASSSTRNTEAFF

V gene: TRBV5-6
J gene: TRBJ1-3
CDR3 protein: CASSLDGQTGSGNTIYF

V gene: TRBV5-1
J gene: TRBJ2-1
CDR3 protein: CASSKGTSSYNEQFF

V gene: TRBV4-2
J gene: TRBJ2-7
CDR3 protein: CASSHSETYEQYF

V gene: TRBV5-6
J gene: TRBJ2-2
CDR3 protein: CASSLGATGELFF

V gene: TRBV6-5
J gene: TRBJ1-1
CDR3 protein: CASSKDRAGFTEAFF

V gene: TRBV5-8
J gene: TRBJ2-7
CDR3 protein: CASSRQGREQYF

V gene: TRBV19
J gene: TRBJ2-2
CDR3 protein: CASSGTSGNTGELFF

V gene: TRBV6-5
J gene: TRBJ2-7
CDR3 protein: CASRRDGGGFHEQYF

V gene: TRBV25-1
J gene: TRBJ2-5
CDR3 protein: CASSMRYQETQYF

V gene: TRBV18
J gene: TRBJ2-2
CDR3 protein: CASSPPQGATGELFF

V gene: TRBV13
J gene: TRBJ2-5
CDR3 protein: CASSPQRGGRRETQYF

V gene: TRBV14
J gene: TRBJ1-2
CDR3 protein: CASSQDSWGLGSNSGYTF

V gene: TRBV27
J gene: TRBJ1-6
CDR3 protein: CASSFSPGGNSPLHF

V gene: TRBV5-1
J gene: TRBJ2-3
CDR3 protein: CASSLANPLTDTQYF

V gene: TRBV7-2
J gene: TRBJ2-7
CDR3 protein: CASSSTSGRSYEQYF

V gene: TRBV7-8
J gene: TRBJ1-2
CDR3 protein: CASSLAAGPGYTF

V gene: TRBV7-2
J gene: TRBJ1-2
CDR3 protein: CASSSPQGRYGYTF

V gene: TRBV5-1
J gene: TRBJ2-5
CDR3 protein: CASSSPSGETQYF

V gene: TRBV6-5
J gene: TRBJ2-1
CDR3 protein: CASSLGSANEQFF

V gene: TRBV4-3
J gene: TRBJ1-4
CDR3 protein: CASSQDLLLGDRVNEKLFF

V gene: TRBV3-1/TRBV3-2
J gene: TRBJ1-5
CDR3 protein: CASSQQLNNQPQHF

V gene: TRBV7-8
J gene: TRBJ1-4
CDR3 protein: CASSFTGLTNEKLFF

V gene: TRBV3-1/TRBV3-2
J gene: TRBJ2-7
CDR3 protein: CASSPTPVSLFYEQYF

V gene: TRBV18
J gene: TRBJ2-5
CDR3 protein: CASSPLVDSEETQYF

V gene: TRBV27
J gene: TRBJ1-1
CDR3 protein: CASSLGWLGGGSEAFF

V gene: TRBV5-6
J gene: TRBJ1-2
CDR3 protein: CASSPGGVGYTF

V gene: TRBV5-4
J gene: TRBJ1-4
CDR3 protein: CASSLVPQEKLFF

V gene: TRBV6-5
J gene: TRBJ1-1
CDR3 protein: CASIEGVRAEAFF

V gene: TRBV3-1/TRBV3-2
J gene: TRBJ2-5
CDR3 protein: CASSPEGRWETQYF

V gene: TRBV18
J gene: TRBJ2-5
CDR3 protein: CASSPIPGSSSSQYF

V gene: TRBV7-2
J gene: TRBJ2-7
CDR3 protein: CASSLGLADYEQYF

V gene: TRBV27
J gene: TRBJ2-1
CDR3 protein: CASSPRQINEQFF